The clone carrying this T cell receptor beta chain was picked up a small number of times. Its cognate antigen is unknown. The sample comes from a study of T cell repertoires in aging, cancer and after chemotherapy. Between the trimmed V and J ends, which lost 3 bases and 0 bases, there was a span of 6 bases. CDR1 DFQATT and CDR2 SNEGSKA come from the germline V gene (reference sequence). The CDR3 covers 14 residues. Rearranged V-D-J TRB sequences were amplified with a mixed TRB-A/B primer pool. TCRdb re-analysed the multiplex PCR reads in MiXCR, keeping a single row per CDR3 protein. The sample shows under 4,500 distinct CDR3 sequences, approximately 40% of them seen only once. Amplification of TCR beta used genomic DNA extracted from peripheral blood. Study observations and caveats: Healthy donors lost TCR diversity with age mainly through richness, cancer patients through richness and evenness. Median generation probability rose over the chemotherapy interval in each cancer cohort, suggesting rebound thymic output.

Specimen: blood. This chain joins TRBV20-1 and TRBJ2-6, with D uncertain. This TCR came from a human donor with a blood cancer. CDR3 sequence reads: CSASTRSGANVLTF. The CDR3 coding sequence is TGCAGTGCTAGTACGCGCTCTGGGGCCAACGTCCTGACTTTC.